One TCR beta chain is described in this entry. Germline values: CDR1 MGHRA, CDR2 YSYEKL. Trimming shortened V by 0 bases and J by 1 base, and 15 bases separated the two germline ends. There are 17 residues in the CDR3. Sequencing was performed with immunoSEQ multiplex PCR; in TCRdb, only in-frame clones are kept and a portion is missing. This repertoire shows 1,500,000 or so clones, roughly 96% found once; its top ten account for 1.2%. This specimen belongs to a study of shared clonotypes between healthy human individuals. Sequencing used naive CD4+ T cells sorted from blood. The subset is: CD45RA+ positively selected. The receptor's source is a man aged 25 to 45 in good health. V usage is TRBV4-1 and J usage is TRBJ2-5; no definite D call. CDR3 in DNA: TGCGCCAGCAGCCAAGATCCCTTGGGGTCGCTCCAAGAGACCCAGTACTTC. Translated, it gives CASSQDPLGSLQETQYF.